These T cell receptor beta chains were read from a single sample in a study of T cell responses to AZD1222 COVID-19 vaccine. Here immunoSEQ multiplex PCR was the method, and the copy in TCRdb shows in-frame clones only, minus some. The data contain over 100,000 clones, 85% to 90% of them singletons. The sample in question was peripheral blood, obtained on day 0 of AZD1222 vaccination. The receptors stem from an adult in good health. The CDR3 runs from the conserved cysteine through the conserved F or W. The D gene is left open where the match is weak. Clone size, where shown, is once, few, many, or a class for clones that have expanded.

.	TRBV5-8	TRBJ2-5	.	TGTGCCAGCAGCTTGAGGGGAGTCGGGGAGACCCAGTACTTC	CASSLRGVGETQYF
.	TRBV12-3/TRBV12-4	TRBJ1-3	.	TGTGCCAGCAGCCCGCGGTTACGAAACACCATATATTTT	CASSPRLRNTIYF
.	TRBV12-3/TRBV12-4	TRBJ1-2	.	TGTGCCAGCATTTTAGGATCGGGTGGCTACACCTTC	CASILGSGGYTF
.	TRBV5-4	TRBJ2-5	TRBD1	TGTGCCAGCAGATTAAGACAGGGGGCGGGAGAGACCCAGTACTTC	CASRLRQGAGETQYF
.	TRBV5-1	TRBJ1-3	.	TGCGCCAGCAGCAGCGACAGCTCTGGAAACACCATATATTTT	CASSSDSSGNTIYF
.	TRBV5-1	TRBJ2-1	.	TGCGCCAGCAGCTTGACGCCGGGGGGCCACAATGAGCAGTTCTTC	CASSLTPGGHNEQFF
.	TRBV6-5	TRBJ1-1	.	TGTGCCAGCAGTTGGGGAGGGGCTTTTGGCACTGAAGCTTTCTTT	CASSWGGAFGTEAFF
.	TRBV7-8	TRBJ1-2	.	TGTGCCAGCAGCCCGGGGGTGGCATCTGCTGGATATGGCTACACCTTC	CASSPGVASAGYGYTF
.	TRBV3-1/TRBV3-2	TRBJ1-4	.	TGTGCCAGCAGCCAAGGTCGACAGTTTGCTAATGAAAAACTGTTTTTT	CASSQGRQFANEKLFF
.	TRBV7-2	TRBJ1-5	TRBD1	TGTGCCAGCAGCCCGCGGGACAGGGAATTCCTTAGCAATCAGCCCCAGCATTTT	CASSPRDREFLSNQPQHF
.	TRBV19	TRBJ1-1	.	TGTGCCAGTAATGAAGGGGCCAACAGGGCCCCTGAAGCTTTCTTT	CASNEGANRAPEAFF
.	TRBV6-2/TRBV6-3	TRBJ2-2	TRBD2	TGTGCCAGCAGTCTCCGCCTAGCGGGGGGGACCGGGGAGCTGTTTTTT	CASSLRLAGGTGELFF
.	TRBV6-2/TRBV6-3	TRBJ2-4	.	TGTGCCAGCAGCCGCCTCAGGGGATGGGATAAAAACATTCAGTACTTC	CASSRLRGWDKNIQYF
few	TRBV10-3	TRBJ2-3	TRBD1	TGTGCCATCAATCCCAGGGGGCGCGAAACAGATACGCAGTATTTT	CAINPRGRETDTQYF
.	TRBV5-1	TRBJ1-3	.	TGCGCCAGCAGCTTGGGCCTCTCTGGAAACACCATATATTTT	CASSLGLSGNTIYF
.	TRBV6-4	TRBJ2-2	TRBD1	TGTGCCAGCGGGGGGACAGGGAACACCGGGGAGCTGTTTTTT	CASGGTGNTGELFF
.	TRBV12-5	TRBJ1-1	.	TGTGCTAGTGGCTCCTGGACAGCTAACACTGAAGCTTTCTTT	CASGSWTANTEAFF
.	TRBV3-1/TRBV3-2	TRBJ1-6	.	TGTGCCAGCAGCCAAGAAGGTCAAACCCTCCACTTT	CASSQEGQTLHF
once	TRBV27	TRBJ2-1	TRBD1	TGTGCCAGCAGTTCCCCGGTTAGAGGGACAGGCAATGAGCAGTTCTTC	CASSSPVRGTGNEQFF
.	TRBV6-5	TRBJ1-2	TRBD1	TGTGCCAGCAGTATGACAGGGTCTTATGGCTACACCTTC	CASSMTGSYGYTF